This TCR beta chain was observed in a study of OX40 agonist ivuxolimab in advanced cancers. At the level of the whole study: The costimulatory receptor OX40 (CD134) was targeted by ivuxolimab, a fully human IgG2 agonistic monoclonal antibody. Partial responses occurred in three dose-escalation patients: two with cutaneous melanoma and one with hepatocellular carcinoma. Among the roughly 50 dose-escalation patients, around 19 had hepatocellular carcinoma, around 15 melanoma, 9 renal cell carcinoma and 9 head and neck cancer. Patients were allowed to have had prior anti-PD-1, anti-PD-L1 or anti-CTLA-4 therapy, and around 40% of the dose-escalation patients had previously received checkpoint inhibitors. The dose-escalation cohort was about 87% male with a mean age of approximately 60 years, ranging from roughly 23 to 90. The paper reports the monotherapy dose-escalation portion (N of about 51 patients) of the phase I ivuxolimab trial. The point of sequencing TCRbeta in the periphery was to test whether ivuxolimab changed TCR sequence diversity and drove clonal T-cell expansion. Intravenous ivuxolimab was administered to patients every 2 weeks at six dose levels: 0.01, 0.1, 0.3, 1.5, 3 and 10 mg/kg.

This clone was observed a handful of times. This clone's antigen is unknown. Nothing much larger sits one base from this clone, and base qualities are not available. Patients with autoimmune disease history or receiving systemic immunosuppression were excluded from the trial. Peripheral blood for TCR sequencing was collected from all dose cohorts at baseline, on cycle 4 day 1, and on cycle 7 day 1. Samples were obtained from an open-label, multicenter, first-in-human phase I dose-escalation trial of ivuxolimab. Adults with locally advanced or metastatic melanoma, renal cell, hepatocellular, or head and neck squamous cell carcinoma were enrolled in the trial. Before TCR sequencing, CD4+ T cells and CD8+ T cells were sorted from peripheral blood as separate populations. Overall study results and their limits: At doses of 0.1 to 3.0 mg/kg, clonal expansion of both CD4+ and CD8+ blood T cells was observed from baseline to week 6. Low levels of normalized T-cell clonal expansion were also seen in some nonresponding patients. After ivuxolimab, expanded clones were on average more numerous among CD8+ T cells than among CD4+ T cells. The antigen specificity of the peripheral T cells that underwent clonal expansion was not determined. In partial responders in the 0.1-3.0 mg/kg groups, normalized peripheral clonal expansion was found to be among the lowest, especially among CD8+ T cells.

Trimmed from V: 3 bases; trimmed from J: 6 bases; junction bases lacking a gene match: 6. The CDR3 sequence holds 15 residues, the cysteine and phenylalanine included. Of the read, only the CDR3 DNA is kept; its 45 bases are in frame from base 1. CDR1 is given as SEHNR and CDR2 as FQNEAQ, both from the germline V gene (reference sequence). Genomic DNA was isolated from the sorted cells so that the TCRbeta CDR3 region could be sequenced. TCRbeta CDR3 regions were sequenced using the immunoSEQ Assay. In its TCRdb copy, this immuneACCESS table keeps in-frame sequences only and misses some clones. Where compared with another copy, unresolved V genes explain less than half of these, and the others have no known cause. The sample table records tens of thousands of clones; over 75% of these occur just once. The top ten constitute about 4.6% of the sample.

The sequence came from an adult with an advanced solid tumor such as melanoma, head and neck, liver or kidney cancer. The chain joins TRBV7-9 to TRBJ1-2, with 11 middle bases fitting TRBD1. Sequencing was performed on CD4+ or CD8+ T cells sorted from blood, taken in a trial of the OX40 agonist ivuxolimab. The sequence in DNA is TGTGCCAGCAGCTTGGGGACAGGGGGAATTGATGGCTACACCTTC. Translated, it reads CASSLGTGGIDGYTF.